This T cell receptor beta chain was captured by sequencing in a study of identical twins' blood T cells. Study-wide background: About 12 libraries, six alpha and six beta, gave 45 million to 50 million reads. The study's findings and limits: Each donor's most abundant TCRbeta clonotypes shared more CDR3 sequences with her twin than unrelated donors.

Germline-derived CDR1 and CDR2 are SEHNR and FQNEAQ (reference sequence). The CDR3 is made up of 13 amino acids. The ends lost 1 base at V and 7 bases at J; junction bases unmatched: 3. Sample barcodes were added at both library ends during cDNA synthesis. TCRdb used MiXCR to reprocess the 5' RACE reads, holding one entry per CDR3 protein. The data show 300,000 to 400,000 distinct CDR3 sequences, roughly 27% seen once. Three pairs of healthy female monozygous twins were the donors. A note on this clonotype: Its antigen is not known.

The sequence was obtained from a woman aged 18-49 years in good health. The J gene is TRBJ1-1, the V gene TRBV7-9, with 7 bases lining up with TRBD1. Sequencing was carried out using PBMCs. The CDR3 DNA follows: TGTGCCAGCAGCTTAGTGGGACAGAGTGAAGCTTTCTTT. The encoded protein is CASSLVGQSEAFF.